This TCR beta chain was sequenced during a study of OX40 agonist ivuxolimab in advanced cancers. Study-level results: At doses 0.1 to 3.0 mg/kg, CD4+ and CD8+ clones expanded.

In the case of this clone: Antigen unknown.

Sequencing was performed with immunoSEQ multiplex PCR; in TCRdb, only in-frame clones are kept and a portion is missing. There are tens of thousands of clones in the sample; 75% to 85% occur only once, and 8.2% lies in the top ten. The CDR3 length is 17 residues. V was clipped by 3 bases and J by 1 base, with 16 bases between them. Germline V lookup: CDR1 MGHRA, CDR2 YSYEKL. The sequence was obtained from an adult with an advanced solid tumor such as melanoma, head and neck, liver or kidney cancer. Sequenced material: CD4+ or CD8+ T cells sorted from blood, taken in a trial of the OX40 agonist ivuxolimab. The chain couples TRBV4-1 to TRBJ2-1, with D tentatively TRBD2 (7 bases). CDR3 sequence: CASSHPEGGPSYNEQFF. The DNA of the CDR3 is TGCGCCAGCAGCCACCCGGAGGGGGGGCCTTCCTACAATGAGCAGTTCTTC.